Below, 17 T cell receptor beta chains from the same sample are listed, as sequenced in a study of blood T cell repertoires in COVID-19. Sequencing used immunoSEQ multiplex PCR; TCRdb keeps in-frame clones, though not all of them. The table has over 35,000 clones, 91% seen once. The specimen sequenced was peripheral blood. These receptors came from a woman aged 25 to 39 in a cohort sampled during active COVID-19.

V gene TRBV6-1 combines with J gene TRBJ2-7, with 8 bases aligning to TRBD2. J lost 6 bases, V lost 3 bases, and 13 bases had no gene match. The CDR3 loop spans 16 amino acids. CDR1 and CDR2 from the germline V gene are MNHNS and SASEGT. In DNA, the CDR3 is TGTGCCAGCAGTGAGATTCACAGCGGGAGTATTGGCGAGCAGTACTTC. This sequence encodes CASSEIHSGSIGEQYF.

The rearrangement links TRBV27 to TRBJ2-3; maybe TRBD2 (7 bases). V was clipped by 2 bases and J by 5 bases, with 11 bases between them. Germline CDR1 MNHEY, CDR2 SMNVEV (reference sequence). The CDR3 covers 14 residues. Written as DNA, the CDR3 is TGTGCCAGCAGTTTAGAGGGGGGGAGAGATACGCAGTATTTT. It yields the protein CASSLEGGRDTQYF.

The V and J genes are TRBV11-2 and TRBJ2-1; D unresolved. Trimming removed 5 bases from V and 10 bases from J, with 9 bases in between. The CDR3 is 11 residues long. Germline V gene sequence: CDR1 SGHAT, CDR2 FQNNGV. CDR3 sequence reads: CASSPKSEQFF. The CDR3 DNA reads TGTGCCAGCAGCCCTAAATCGGAGCAGTTCTTC.

Here the CDR3 DNA reads TGTGCCTTCACAGGACACTGCCCCTACGAGCAGTACTTC. It codes for CAFTGHCPYEQYF. The chain joins TRBV12-1 to TRBJ2-7; TRBD1, the D gene given by the table, was not confirmed from the DNA. TRBV12-1 is noted as a pseudogene. This CDR3 is 13 amino acids long.

The V and J genes are TRBV6-5 and TRBJ2-7; 8 nucleotides line up with TRBD1. The CDR3 extends over 15 amino acids. Germline assignment: CDR1 MNHEY and CDR2 SVGAGI. V lost 5 bases and J lost 7; bases outside the gene matches: 13. CDR3 coding DNA: TGTGCCAGCAGTCCCCTGGGGCAGGGGGCGGGGGAGCAGTACTTC. Its protein product is CASSPLGQGAGEQYF.

By frequency in the sample, this clone is medium-sized. For the CDR3, the DNA is TGTGCCAGCAGCCCACTAGCGGGAATAAACAATGAGCAGTTCTTC. It translates to CASSPLAGINNEQFF. This sequence joins TRBV7-3 and TRBJ2-1; the match to TRBD2 covers 10 bases. This CDR3 is built from 15 residues. V dropped 5 bases and J dropped 5; count of bases not matched to a gene: 6. CDR1 and CDR2 (germline): SGHTA, FQGTGA.

This chain links TRBV30 with TRBJ2-1; D unclear. CDR3 length: 12 amino acids. V was pared by 2 bases and J by 7 bases, with 9 bases between. Germline CDR1 reads GTSNPN; CDR2 reads SVGIG (reference sequence). The CDR3 here is CAWSPVTNEQFF. In nucleotides, the CDR3 is TGTGCCTGGAGTCCGGTTACGAATGAGCAGTTCTTC.

This chain joins TRBV11-2 and TRBJ2-7; 15 nucleotides line up with TRBD2. CDR3 length: 17 residues. After removal of 1 base from V and 4 bases from J, the junction contained 5 bases not matched to a gene. In germline, CDR1 is SGHAT, CDR2 FQNNGV. The CDR3 sequence: CASSLVGTSGRQYEQYF. CDR3 in DNA: TGTGCCAGCAGCTTAGTAGGGACTAGCGGGAGGCAGTACGAGCAGTACTTC.

The chain is built from TRBV5-1 and TRBJ1-5; 9 bases are a match to TRBD1. The CDR3 loop spans 16 amino acids. The junction had 3 bases not matched to a gene; V was cut back by 1 base and J by 1 base. Germline V gene data show CDR1 as SGHRS and CDR2 as YFSETQ. The CDR3 protein is CASSLTGTGSNQPQHF. CDR3 nucleotides: TGCGCCAGCAGCTTGACCGGGACAGGGAGCAATCAGCCCCAGCATTTT.

The chain carries TRBV7-2 and TRBJ2-7; TRBD2 matches at 13 bases. The V gene end was trimmed by 5 bases and the J gene end by 7 bases; junction bases not matched to a gene: 11. Germline values: CDR1 SGHTA, CDR2 FQGNSA. CDR3 size: 16 residues. As DNA, the CDR3 is TGTGCCAGCAGCACCGGACTAGCGGGGGCACTGGGGGAGCAGTACTTC. Encoded protein: CASSTGLAGALGEQYF.

The V call is TRBV4-1, the J call TRBJ2-1, with 7 bases matching TRBD2. Trimming at V came to 6 bases and at J to 9 bases, leaving 8 bases not matched to a gene. CDR1 and CDR2 (germline): MGHRA, YSYEKL. CDR3 size: 13 residues. The CDR3 DNA follows: TGCGCCAGCAGTCGTACGTCGGGGGGTGAGCAGTTCTTC. It translates to CASSRTSGGEQFF.

A single count supports this clone. This chain links TRBV4-1 with TRBJ2-1, with 9 bases aligning to TRBD2. V lost 1 base to trimming and J lost 5 bases; unmatched junction nucleotides: 6. The length of the CDR3 is 16 residues. Germline V gives CDR1 MGHRA, CDR2 YSYEKL. CDR3 bases: TGCGCCAGCAGCCAAGCTCGGGCTAGCGGGAACAATGAGCAGTTCTTC. Amino acid sequence: CASSQARASGNNEQFF.

This rearrangement joins TRBV6-5 to TRBJ2-1; D unresolved. V shed 3 bases and J shed 2 bases, with 11 bases lying between them. The germline V gene encodes CDR1 MNHEY and CDR2 SVGAGI. This CDR3 region has 15 residues. DNA for the CDR3: TGTGCCAGCAGTTATCTGGCGGCCCCCTACAATGAGCAGTTCTTC. This translates into CASSYLAAPYNEQFF.

The chain uses TRBV5-1 and TRBJ1-1; D may be TRBD1 (6 bases). The CDR3 runs to 15 residues. With 0 bases removed from V and 3 bases from J, the gap between germline ends came to 12 bases. Germline CDR1 reads SGHRS; CDR2 reads YFSETQ. The CDR3 here is CASSLARTEYTEAFF. CDR3 DNA sequence: TGCGCCAGCAGCTTGGCCAGGACAGAGTACACTGAAGCTTTCTTT. Looking up the rest from reference TRBV5-1 and TRBJ1-1 gives the full variable domain: KAGVTQTPRYLIKTRGQQVTLSCSPISGHRSVSWYQQTPGQGLQFLFEYFSETQRNKGNFPGRFSGRQFSNSRSEMNVSTLELGDSALYLCASSLARTEYTEAFFGQGTRLTVV.

In DNA form, the CDR3 reads TGTGCCAGCAGCAAAAAGCGGCAGGGGGAGGACGAGCAGTACTTC. Protein sequence: CASSKKRQGEDEQYF. The chain uses TRBV7-9 and TRBJ2-7, with D perhaps TRBD1 (7 bases). Germline CDR1 is SEHNR and CDR2 is FQNEAQ (reference sequence). Trimming took off 5 bases at V and 5 bases at J, with 19 bases between the two ends. The CDR3 length is 15 residues.

This clone was counted a single time. This chain joins TRBV28 and TRBJ1-3; 7 bases fit TRBD1. Germline V gene lookup returns CDR1 MDHEN and CDR2 SYDVKM. This CDR3 region has 19 residues. V gave up 5 bases and J gave up 1 base; unmatched junction bases: 17. In nucleotides, the CDR3 is TGTGCCAGCAGTCCCACCGGGACAGCATCCGGGTATTCTGGAAACACCATATATTTT. Translation: CASSPTGTASGYSGNTIYF.

The rearrangement links TRBV14 to TRBJ2-1; 12 bases are a match to TRBD2. Trimming took 2 bases from V and 6 from J; bases not matched to a gene: 2. The CDR3 is made up of 15 amino acids. Germline V gene data show CDR1 as SGHDN and CDR2 as FVKESK. CDR3 DNA sequence: TGTGCCAGCAGCCAACTAGCGGGAGGGTCCAATGAGCAGTTCTTC. Translated, it gives CASSQLAGGSNEQFF.